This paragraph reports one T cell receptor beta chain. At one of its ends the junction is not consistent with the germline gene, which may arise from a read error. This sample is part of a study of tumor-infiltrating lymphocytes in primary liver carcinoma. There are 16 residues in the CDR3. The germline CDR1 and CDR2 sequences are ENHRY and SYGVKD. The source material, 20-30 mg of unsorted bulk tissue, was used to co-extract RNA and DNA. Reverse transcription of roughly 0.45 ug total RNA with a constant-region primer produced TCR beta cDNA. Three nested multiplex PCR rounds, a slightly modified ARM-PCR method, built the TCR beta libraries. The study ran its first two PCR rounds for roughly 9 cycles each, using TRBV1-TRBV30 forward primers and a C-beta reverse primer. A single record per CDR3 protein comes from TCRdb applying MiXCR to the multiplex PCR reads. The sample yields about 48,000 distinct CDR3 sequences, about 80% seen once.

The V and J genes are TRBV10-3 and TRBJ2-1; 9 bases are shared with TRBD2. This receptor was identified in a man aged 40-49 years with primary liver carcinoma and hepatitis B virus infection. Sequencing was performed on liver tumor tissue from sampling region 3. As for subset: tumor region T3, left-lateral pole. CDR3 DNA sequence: TGTCCCATCAGTGAGTCGCTTCGCGGGAGGGATGTTGAGCATTTCTTC. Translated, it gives CPISESLRGRDVEHFF.